This is a list of T cell receptor beta chains from one sample in a study of glioma-infiltrating T cells after dendritic cell vaccination. Using immunoSEQ multiplex PCR, the repertoire was profiled, and TCRdb retains in-frame clones only, with some absent. The sample has about 91,000 clones, 75% to 85% seen once. The sequences come from blood, collected after dendritic cell vaccination. Receptor source: a human donor with glioblastoma. The CDR3 runs from the conserved cysteine through the conserved F or W. The D gene is left open where the match is weak. Expanded clones are given a class, and other clones once, few, many or no size at all.

D	V	size	J	CDR3	DNA
-	TRBV27	-	TRBJ1-5	CASGNRVGNQPQHF	TGTGCCAGCGGCAACAGGGTTGGCAATCAGCCCCAGCATTTT
TRBD1	TRBV6-1	-	TRBJ1-1	CASSRQGTNTEAFF	TGTGCCAGCAGTAGACAGGGGACGAACACTGAAGCTTTCTTT
-	TRBV2	-	TRBJ1-2	CASSEESNYGYTF	TGTGCCAGCAGTGAAGAGAGTAACTATGGCTACACCTTC
TRBD2	TRBV5-1	-	TRBJ2-1	CASSNESGGEQFF	TGCGCCAGCAGCAACGAGAGCGGGGGGGAGCAGTTCTTC
-	TRBV28	few	TRBJ1-4	CASKASPREKLFF	TGTGCCAGCAAAGCCTCTCCTCGGGAAAAACTGTTTTTT
TRBD1	TRBV25-1	-	TRBJ2-3	CASSVGTGVALQYF	TGTGCCAGCAGTGTCGGGACAGGGGTCGCGTTGCAGTATTTT
TRBD1	TRBV7-2	-	TRBJ1-1	CASSYTGGGEAFF	TGTGCCAGCAGCTACACAGGGGGCGGTGAAGCTTTCTTT
-	TRBV12-5	-	TRBJ2-3	CASGLSDRDTQYF	TGTGCTAGTGGTTTGTCGGACAGAGATACGCAGTATTTT
TRBD2	TRBV30	-	TRBJ2-1	CAWNKAGGRYNEQFF	TGTGCCTGGAATAAAGCGGGAGGGCGGTACAATGAGCAGTTCTTC
-	TRBV5-1	-	TRBJ2-1	CASSLENSYNEQFF	TGCGCCAGCAGCTTGGAAAACAGCTACAATGAGCAGTTCTTC
-	TRBV21-1	-	TRBJ2-2	CAIIREANTGELFF	TGTGCCATCATCAGGGAGGCGAACACCGGGGAGCTGTTTTTT
-	TRBV7-2	once	TRBJ2-4	CASSSRLAKNIQYF	TGTGCCAGCAGCAGCCGTTTAGCCAAAAACATTCAGTACTTC
-	TRBV27	once	TRBJ2-1	CASTRTDSIHSYNEQFF	TGTGCCAGCACTAGAACGGACTCTATCCACTCCTACAATGAGCAGTTCTTC
-	TRBV6-1	-	TRBJ1-5	CASSETDGNGRPQHF	TGTGCCAGCAGTGAGACGGACGGGAATGGTCGGCCCCAGCATTTT
TRBD2	TRBV4-1	-	TRBJ2-5	CASSLPRGGIEETQYF	TGCGCCAGCAGCCTTCCCCGGGGGGGAATCGAAGAGACCCAGTACTTC
TRBD1	TRBV29-1	-	TRBJ1-6	CSVRDSWGPYNSPLHF	TGCAGCGTTAGGGACAGTTGGGGCCCTTATAATTCACCCCTCCACTTT
-	TRBV6-5	-	TRBJ1-1	CASSYQGMSTEAFF	TGTGCCAGCAGTTACCAGGGAATGAGCACTGAAGCTTTCTTT
TRBD2	TRBV27	once	TRBJ2-5	CASRRASGQETQYF	TGTGCCAGCAGGCGGGCTAGCGGGCAAGAGACCCAGTACTTC
TRBD1	TRBV5-1	-	TRBJ1-1	CASSLDRGRTLVGSEAFF	TGCGCCAGCAGCTTGGACAGGGGGCGAACGCTTGTCGGGTCCGAAGCTTTCTTT
-	TRBV9	-	TRBJ1-2	CASSADTGTFNYGYTF	TGTGCCAGCAGCGCGGACACCGGGACATTCAACTATGGCTACACCTTC
TRBD2	TRBV27	-	TRBJ2-1	CASSLSTSVSYNEQFF	TGTGCCAGCAGTTTATCTACTAGCGTCTCCTACAATGAGCAGTTCTTC
-	TRBV12-5	once	TRBJ1-1	CASAGHPQETEAFF	TGTGCTAGTGCCGGACATCCCCAAGAGACTGAAGCTTTCTTT
-	TRBV5-8	-	TRBJ2-5	CASSLDGSTYLYQETQYF	TGTGCCAGCAGCTTGGACGGATCGACATATTTGTACCAAGAGACCCAGTACTTC
TRBD1	TRBV9	-	TRBJ1-1	CASRRQGGNTEAFF	TGTGCCAGCAGGCGACAGGGAGGAAACACTGAAGCTTTCTTT
TRBD2	TRBV10-3	-	TRBJ2-1	CAITGLAGNEQFF	TGTGCCATCACAGGACTAGCCGGTAATGAGCAGTTCTTC
TRBD2	TRBV5-1	-	TRBJ2-1	CASSPGTNPSNEQFF	TGCGCCAGCAGCCCCGGGACTAACCCTAGTAATGAACAGTTCTTC
TRBD1	TRBV13	-	TRBJ2-1	CASSRQGVNNEQFF	TGTGCCAGCTCCAGACAGGGGGTGAACAATGAGCAGTTCTTC
-	TRBV19	-	TRBJ1-2	CASSILGGDGYTF	TGTGCCAGTAGTATCTTAGGGGGAGATGGCTACACCTTC
-	TRBV6-5	-	TRBJ1-1	CASSYSIGGGTEAFF	TGTGCCAGCAGTTACTCGATAGGGGGGGGGACTGAAGCTTTCTTT
TRBD1	TRBV6-1	-	TRBJ2-5	CASSADRGPETQYF	TGTGCCAGCAGTGCAGACAGGGGGCCAGAGACCCAGTACTTC
-	TRBV5-1	-	TRBJ2-5	CASSLLTGPQETQYF	TGCGCCAGCAGCTTGTTGACAGGACCCCAAGAGACCCAGTACTTC
TRBD2	TRBV5-1	-	TRBJ2-3	CASSLGLAGGSDTQYF	TGCGCCAGCAGCTTGGGACTAGCGGGAGGGTCAGATACGCAGTATTTT